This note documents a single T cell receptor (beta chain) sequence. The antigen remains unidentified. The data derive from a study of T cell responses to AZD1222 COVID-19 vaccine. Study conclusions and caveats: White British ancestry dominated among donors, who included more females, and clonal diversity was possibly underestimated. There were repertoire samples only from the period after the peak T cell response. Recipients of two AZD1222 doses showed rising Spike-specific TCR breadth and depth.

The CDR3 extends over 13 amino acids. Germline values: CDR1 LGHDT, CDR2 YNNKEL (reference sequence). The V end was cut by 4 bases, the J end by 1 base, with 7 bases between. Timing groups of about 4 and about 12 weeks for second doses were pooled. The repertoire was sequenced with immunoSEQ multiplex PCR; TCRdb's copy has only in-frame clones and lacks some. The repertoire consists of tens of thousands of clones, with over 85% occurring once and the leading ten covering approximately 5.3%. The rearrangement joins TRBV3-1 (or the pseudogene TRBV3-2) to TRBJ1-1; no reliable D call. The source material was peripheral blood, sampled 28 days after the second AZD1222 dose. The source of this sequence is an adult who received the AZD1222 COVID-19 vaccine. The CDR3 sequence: CASSRSRNTEAFF. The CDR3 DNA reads TGTGCCAGCAGCCGGTCCCGGAACACTGAAGCTTTCTTT.